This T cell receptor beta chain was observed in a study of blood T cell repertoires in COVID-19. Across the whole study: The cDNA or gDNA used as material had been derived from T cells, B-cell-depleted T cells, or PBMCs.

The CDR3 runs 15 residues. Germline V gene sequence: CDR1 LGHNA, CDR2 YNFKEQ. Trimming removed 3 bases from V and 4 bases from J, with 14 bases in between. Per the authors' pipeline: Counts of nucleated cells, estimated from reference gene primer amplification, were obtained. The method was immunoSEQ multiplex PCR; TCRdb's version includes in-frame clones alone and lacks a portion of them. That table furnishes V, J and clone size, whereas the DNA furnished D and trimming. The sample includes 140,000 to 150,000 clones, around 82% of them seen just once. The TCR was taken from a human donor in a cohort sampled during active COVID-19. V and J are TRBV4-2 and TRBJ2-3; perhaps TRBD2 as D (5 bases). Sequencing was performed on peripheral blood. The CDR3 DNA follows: TGTGCCAGCAGCCAGGAGGTGGCTAGGGCAGATACGCAGTATTTT. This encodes CASSQEVARADTQYF.